This T cell receptor beta chain was obtained from a study of blood T cell repertoires in COVID-19. Study summary: The origin of the acute and convalescent COVID-19 samples was the United States, Italy and Spain.

Sequencing used immunoSEQ multiplex PCR; TCRdb keeps in-frame clones, though not all of them. This table has around 310,000 clones, 89% appearing once. The ends were cut back, 5 bases at V and 2 bases at J, with 12 bases in the middle. The CDR3 has 15 residues. Germline V CDR1 and CDR2: LGHNT, FRNRAP. The sequence was obtained from a woman in her thirties who had recovered from COVID-19. V gene TRBV12-5 combines with J gene TRBJ2-2; the D gene is possibly TRBD1 (5 bases). The material sequenced was PBMCs or T cells enriched from blood (not recorded which). CDR3 amino acids: CASGPGQINTGELFF. The CDR3 nucleotides read TGTGCTAGTGGTCCCGGACAAATTAACACCGGGGAGCTGTTTTTT.